This paragraph reports one T cell receptor (beta chain). Its cognate antigen has yet to be identified. No much larger clonotype is one base removed from it; base qualities were not supplied. V was cut back by 3 bases and J by 3 bases, leaving a gap of 18 bases between them. CDR1 and CDR2 (MDHEN, SYDVKM) derive from the germline V gene. The CDR3 numbers 17 residues from cysteine through phenylalanine. The only DNA kept is the CDR3, 51 bases in frame from the first base. The sample's treatment or condition label, in plain terms: some 19 received Ad26.COV2.S at low or high dose, single or two shots; about five received placebo; per-sample allocation not given. Repertoires of vaccine and placebo recipients were sequenced from samples collected on day 63 after the first injection. Cohort 1b enrolled roughly 25 adults aged 18-55 years at a single site in Boston, USA, between 29 July and 7 August 2020. Ad26.COV2.S was a replication-incompetent adenovirus type 26 vector that expressed a prefusion-stabilized SARS-CoV-2 spike protein derived from the original Wuhan strain.

TCRbeta CDR3 regions were sequenced with the immunoSEQ Assay. After extraction, genomic DNA underwent amplification by bias-controlled multiplex PCR, followed by high-throughput sequencing. The authors' analysis ran thus. Collapsing and filtering of sequences were performed to quantify the absolute abundance of each unique TCRbeta CDR3 region. T cell fraction was estimated by normalization of TCRbeta template counts to usable DNA, with usable DNA being measured through amplification of reference genes present in all nucleated cells. Repertoire TCRs were annotated as SARS-CoV-2-specific by exact matching of V gene, CDR3 amino acid sequence and J gene to a known reactive TCR set. MIRA supplied the reference SARS-CoV-2 TCR set, which was filtered for enrichment in COVID-19-positive ImmuneCODE repertoires so that public or cross-reactive TCRs were removed. Using the MIRA antigens, annotated TCRs were further analysed by specific ORF or by position within an ORF. Breadth was defined as annotated unique rearrangements over total unique productive rearrangements; depth was the summed frequency of those rearrangements. Two-sided Wilcoxon rank-sum tests were used to compare TCR breadth between groups. In its TCRdb copy, this immuneACCESS table keeps in-frame sequences only and misses some clones. Where compared with another copy, unresolved V genes explain less than half of these, and the others have no known cause. V and J calls and clone size are as listed in that table; D and trimming were resolved from the DNA. This sample has 350,000 to 450,000 clones in its table, and approximately 84% of those were observed once. Of the sample, roughly 3.3% is held by the ten largest clones.

The data were taken from a study of Ad26.COV2.S vaccination and SARS-CoV-2 variants (dated by TCRdb to the early 2020s). Background for the entire study: Vaccine-arm donors were drawn from COV1001, a multicentre, randomized, double-blind, placebo-controlled phase I-IIa trial of Ad26.COV2.S in healthy adults. Dosing of Ad26.COV2.S was intramuscular, at either 5x10^10 or 1x10^11 viral particles, delivered as one shot or as two shots spaced 56 days apart. TCRbeta repertoire sequencing served as the tool for gauging how specific and how broad the SARS-CoV-2-reactive T cell receptors were following Ad26.COV2.S vaccination. A total of 32 samples were included in the TCR-sequenced set, comprising around 19 Ad26.COV2.S vaccine recipients, 5 placebo recipients and 8 SARS-CoV-2 convalescent individuals. Participants in the trial were split at random into five groups of five each, receiving low-dose or high-dose Ad26.COV2.S once or twice, or else placebo on both occasions. Investigators did not know the trial group allocation while performing experiments and assessing outcomes.

Here is what the overall study found, with its caveats: Vaccine and placebo recipients had comparable non-spike TCR breadth, which fits with the vaccine containing only spike. After vaccination, substantial breadth of spike-specific CD8+ and CD4+ T cell responses was reported. The study was not powered for comparison of responses between vaccine doses or regimens. It was noted by the authors that total T cell responses may have been underestimated by the TCR breadth and depth analyses. Compared with placebo recipients, Ad26.COV2.S recipients showed higher spike-specific TCR breadth (P = 0.0014).

This TCR derives from a person aged 18-60 years who received the Ad26.COV2.S COVID-19 vaccine or a placebo. The specimen comprised peripheral blood, sampled in a trial of Ad26.COV2.S vaccine versus placebo. The rearranged chain carries TRBV28 and TRBJ1-5, with no D gene named confidently. At the DNA level, the sequence is TGTGCCAGCAGTTTGCCCGAACGGGTAAATCCCAATCAGCCCCAGCATTTT. The translation is CASSLPERVNPNQPQHF.